What follows are 5 T cell receptor beta chains derived from one specimen sequenced in a study of blood T cells in healthy people across ages. For the second PCR, which ran for about 6 to 11 cycles, a sample-barcoded 5' primer and a J-beta primer mix were used. MiXCR was run by TCRdb on the 5' RACE reads, yielding one entry per CDR3 protein. The profile shows around 780,000 distinct CDR3 sequences, approximately 24% of them singletons. This sample also appeared in a second study, on T cells of mothers and their children.

Sequenced material: blood. These receptors were taken from a boy between 5 and 17 years old in good health.

The V gene is TRBV14, the J gene TRBJ1-5; no firm D call. CDR3 length: 12 amino acids. Between the trimmed V and J ends, which lost 0 bases and 7 bases, there was a span of 4 bases. Looked up from germline, CDR1 is SGHDN and CDR2 is FVKESK. CDR3 region: CASSQEPQPQHF. CDR3 nucleotide sequence: TGTGCCAGCAGCCAAGAGCCCCAGCCCCAGCATTTT.

The CDR3 sequence is CASSSLSGTETQYF. In DNA, the CDR3 is TGTGCCAGCAGTTCCCTCTCAGGGACGGAGACCCAGTACTTC. The chain links TRBV28 to TRBJ2-5; D tentatively reads TRBD1 or TRBD2 (5 bases each). The CDR3 spans 14 residues. CDR1 is MDHEN and CDR2 is SYDVKM in the germline V gene. Trimming stripped 4 bases from V and 5 bases from J, with 14 bases between.

This chain uses TRBV6-5 with TRBJ2-7; D is possibly TRBD2 (7 bases). Per the germline V gene, CDR1 is MNHEY and CDR2 is SVGAGI. V dropped 11 bases and J dropped 2 bases, with 16 bases sitting between them. The CDR3 is made up of 13 amino acids. The CDR3 reads CASGRGAPYEQYF. CDR3 nucleotides: TGTGCCTCAGGACGGGGGGCCCCCTACGAGCAGTACTTC.

This clonotype was detected a few times. The chain is built from TRBV7-6 and TRBJ2-5; 9 nucleotides line up with TRBD2. The CDR3 sequence is 15 residues long. Trimming at V came to 1 base and at J to 1 base, leaving 1 base not matched to a gene. CDR1 SGHVS and CDR2 FNYEAQ come from the germline V gene. Here the CDR3 DNA reads TGTGCCAGCAGCTTAGAGCGGGGGGCCCAAGAGACCCAGTACTTC. Translated, it gives CASSLERGAQETQYF.

The V and J genes are TRBV10-3 and TRBJ1-2, with D possibly TRBD1 on 6 matching bases. The germline CDR1 and CDR2 sequences are ENHRY and SYGVKD. The CDR3 covers 14 residues. V was trimmed by 3 bases and J by 8 bases, leaving 16 bases between them. As DNA, the CDR3 is TGTGCCATCAGTGATCGGGGGGCGGCTAAGGGCTACACCTTC. Amino acid sequence: CAISDRGAAKGYTF.